This T cell receptor (beta chain) came from a study of cytomegalovirus exposure and HLA in healthy donors. Points from the study as a whole: TRBV6-2, TRBV6-3 and some other V segments were unresolvable in 87-base-pair reads.

Concerning this clone itself: Its specificity is unknown.

The V gene's germline CDR1 is LNHDA and CDR2 SQIVND (reference sequence). The germline V and J ends were trimmed by 6 bases and 0 bases, with 6 bases remaining between them. The CDR3 length is 13 residues. Use of 60 Vbeta and 13 Jbeta primers characterized the PCR. Clones were sequenced by immunoSEQ multiplex PCR, and TCRdb holds only the in-frame ones, with some missing. There are 140,000 to 150,000 clones in the sample; around 75% occur only once, and less than 3% lies in the top ten. V is TRBV19 and J is TRBJ1-3; D remains ambiguous. The TCR comes from a woman aged 25 to 39 in good health and CMV-seronegative. Material for sequencing was PBMCs. CDR3 DNA: TGTGCCAGTAGCACGGGCTCTGGAAACACCATATATTTT. Its translation is CASSTGSGNTIYF.